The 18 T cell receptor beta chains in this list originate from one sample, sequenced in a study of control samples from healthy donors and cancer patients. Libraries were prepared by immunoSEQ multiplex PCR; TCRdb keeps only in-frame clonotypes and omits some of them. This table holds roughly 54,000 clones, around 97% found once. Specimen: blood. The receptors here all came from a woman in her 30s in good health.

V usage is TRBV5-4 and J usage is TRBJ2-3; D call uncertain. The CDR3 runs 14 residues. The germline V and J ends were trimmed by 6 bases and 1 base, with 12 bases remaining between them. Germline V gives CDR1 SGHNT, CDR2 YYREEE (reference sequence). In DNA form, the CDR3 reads TGTGCCAGCACCTCCTCTACAGGCACAGATACGCAGTATTTT. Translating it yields CASTSSTGTDTQYF. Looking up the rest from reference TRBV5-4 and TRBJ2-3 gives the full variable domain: ETGVTQSPTHLIKTRGQQVTLRCSSQSGHNTVSWYQQALGQGPQFIFQYYREEENGRGNFPPRFSGLQFPNYSSELNVNALELDDSALYLCASTSSTGTDTQYFGPGTRLTVL.

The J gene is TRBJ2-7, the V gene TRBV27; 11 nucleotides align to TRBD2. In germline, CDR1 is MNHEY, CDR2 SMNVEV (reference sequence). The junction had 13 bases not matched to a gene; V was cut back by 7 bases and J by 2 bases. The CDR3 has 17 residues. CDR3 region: CASTPNAGTSGTYEQYF. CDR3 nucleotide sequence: TGTGCCAGCACCCCAAACGCCGGGACTAGCGGTACCTACGAGCAGTACTTC.

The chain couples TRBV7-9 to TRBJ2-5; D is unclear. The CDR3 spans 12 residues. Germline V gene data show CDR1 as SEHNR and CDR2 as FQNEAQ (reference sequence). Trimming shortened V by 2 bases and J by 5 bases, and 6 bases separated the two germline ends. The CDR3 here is CASSLPEETQYF. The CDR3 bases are TGTGCCAGCAGCTTACCGGAGGAGACCCAGTACTTC.

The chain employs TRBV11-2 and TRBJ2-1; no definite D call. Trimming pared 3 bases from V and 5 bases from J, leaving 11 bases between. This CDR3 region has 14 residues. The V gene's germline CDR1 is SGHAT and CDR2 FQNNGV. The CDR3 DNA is TGTGCCAGCAGCTTCAGGACCCTTAACAATGAGCAGTTCTTC. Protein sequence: CASSFRTLNNEQFF. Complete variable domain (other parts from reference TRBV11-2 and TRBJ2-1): EAGVAQSPRYKIIEKRQSVAFWCNPISGHATLYWYQQILGQGPKLLIQFQNNGVVDDSQLPKDRFSAERLKGVDSTLKIQPAKLEDSAVYLCASSFRTLNNEQFFGPGTRLTVL.

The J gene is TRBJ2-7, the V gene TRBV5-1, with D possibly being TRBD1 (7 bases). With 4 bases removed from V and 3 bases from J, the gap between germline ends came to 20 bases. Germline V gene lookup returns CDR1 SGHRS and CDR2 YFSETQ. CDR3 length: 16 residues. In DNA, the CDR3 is TGCGCCAGCAGCGTGTCCAGGGGGGACTGGCTCTACGAGCAGTACTTC. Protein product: CASSVSRGDWLYEQYF.

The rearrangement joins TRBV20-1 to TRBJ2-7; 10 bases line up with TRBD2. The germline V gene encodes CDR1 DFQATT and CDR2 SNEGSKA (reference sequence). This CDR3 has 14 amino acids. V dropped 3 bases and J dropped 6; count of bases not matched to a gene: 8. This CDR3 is CSASLLAGASEQYF. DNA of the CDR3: TGCAGTGCTAGTTTGCTAGCGGGAGCATCCGAGCAGTACTTC.

CDR3 loop: CASSPPDGMNTEAFF. As DNA, the CDR3 is TGTGCCAGCTCACCTCCGGACGGCATGAACACTGAAGCTTTCTTT. This chain links TRBV18 with TRBJ1-1; D remains ambiguous. Trimming took 3 bases from V and 0 from J, leaving 11 bases between them. Per germline, CDR1 KGHSH and CDR2 LQKENI. The CDR3 is 15 amino acids.

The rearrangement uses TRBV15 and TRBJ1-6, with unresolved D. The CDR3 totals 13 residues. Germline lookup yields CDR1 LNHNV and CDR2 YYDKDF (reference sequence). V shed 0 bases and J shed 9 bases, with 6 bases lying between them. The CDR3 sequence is CATSRDVGSPLHF. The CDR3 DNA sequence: TGTGCCACCAGCAGAGATGTGGGTTCACCCCTCCACTTT.

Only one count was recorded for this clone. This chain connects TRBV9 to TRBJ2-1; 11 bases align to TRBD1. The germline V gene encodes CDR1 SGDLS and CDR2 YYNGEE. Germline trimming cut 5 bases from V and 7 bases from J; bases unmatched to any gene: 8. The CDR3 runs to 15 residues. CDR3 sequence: CASSAGTGGSNEQFF. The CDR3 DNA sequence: TGTGCCAGCAGTGCCGGGACAGGGGGGTCGAATGAGCAGTTCTTC.

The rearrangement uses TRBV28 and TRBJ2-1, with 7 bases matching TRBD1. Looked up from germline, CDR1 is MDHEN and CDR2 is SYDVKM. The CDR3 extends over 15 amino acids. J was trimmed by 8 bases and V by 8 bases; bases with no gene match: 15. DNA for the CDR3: TGTGCCAGCGGTACCGGGACAGTAACTAGAGATGAGCAGTTCTTC. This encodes CASGTGTVTRDEQFF.

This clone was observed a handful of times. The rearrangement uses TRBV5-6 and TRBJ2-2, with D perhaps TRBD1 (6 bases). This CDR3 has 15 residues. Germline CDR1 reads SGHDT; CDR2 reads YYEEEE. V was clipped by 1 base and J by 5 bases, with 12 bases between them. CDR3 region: CASSLQGLWTGELFF. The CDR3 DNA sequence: TGTGCCAGCAGCTTGCAGGGGCTATGGACCGGGGAGCTGTTTTTT. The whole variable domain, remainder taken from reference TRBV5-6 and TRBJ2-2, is DAGVTQSPTHLIKTRGQQVTLRCSPKSGHDTVSWYQQALGQGPQFIFQYYEEEERQRGNFPDRFSGHQFPNYSSELNVNALLLGDSALYLCASSLQGLWTGELFFGEGSRLTVL.

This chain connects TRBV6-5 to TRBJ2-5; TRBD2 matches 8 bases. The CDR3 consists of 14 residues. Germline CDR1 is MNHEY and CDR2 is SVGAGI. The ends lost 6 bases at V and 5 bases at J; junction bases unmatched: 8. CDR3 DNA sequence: TGTGCCAGCAGCCGGGGACTAGGGGTGGAGACCCAGTACTTC. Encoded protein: CASSRGLGVETQYF.

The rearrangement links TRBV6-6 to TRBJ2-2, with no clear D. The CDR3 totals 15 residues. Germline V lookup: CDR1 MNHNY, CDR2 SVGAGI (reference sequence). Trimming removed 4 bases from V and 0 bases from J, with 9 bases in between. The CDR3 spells CASSFQNANTGELFF. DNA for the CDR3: TGTGCCAGCAGTTTTCAGAACGCGAACACCGGGGAGCTGTTTTTT.

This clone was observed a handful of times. Here the CDR3 reads CAWSATGTGYFEAFF. The CDR3 nucleotides read TGTGCCTGGAGCGCTACCGGGACAGGGTATTTTGAAGCTTTCTTT. This chain connects TRBV30 to TRBJ1-1, with 9 bases matching TRBD1. This CDR3 is built from 15 residues. Trimming cost V 3 bases and J 7 bases; bases outside gene matches: 12. The germline CDR1 and CDR2 sequences are GTSNPN and SVGIG (reference sequence). Combining the CDR3 with reference TRBV30 and TRBJ1-1 gives the whole variable domain SQTIHQWPATLVQPVGSPLSLECTVEGTSNPNLYWYRQAAGRGLQLLFYSVGIGQISSEVPQNLSASRPQDRQFILSSKKLLLSDSGFYLCAWSATGTGYFEAFFGQGTRLTVV.

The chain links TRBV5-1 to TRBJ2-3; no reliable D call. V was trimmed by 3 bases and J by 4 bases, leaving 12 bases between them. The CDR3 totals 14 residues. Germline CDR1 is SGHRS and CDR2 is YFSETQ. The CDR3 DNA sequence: TGCGCCAGCAGCTATACCGAGGCCCCAGATACGCAGTATTTT. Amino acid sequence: CASSYTEAPDTQYF.

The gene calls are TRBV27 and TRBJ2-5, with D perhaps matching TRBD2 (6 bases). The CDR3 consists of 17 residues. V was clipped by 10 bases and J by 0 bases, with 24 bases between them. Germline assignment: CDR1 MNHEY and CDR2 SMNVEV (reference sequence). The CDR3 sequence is CAMNALRDFLYQETQYF. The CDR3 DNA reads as TGTGCCATGAACGCCCTTCGGGACTTCCTGTACCAAGAGACCCAGTACTTC.

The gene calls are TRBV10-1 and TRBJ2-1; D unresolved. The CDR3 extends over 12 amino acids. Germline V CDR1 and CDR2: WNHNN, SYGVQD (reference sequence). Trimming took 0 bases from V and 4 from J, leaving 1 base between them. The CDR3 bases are TGCGCCAGCAGTGAGTCGTACAATGAGCAGTTCTTC. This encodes CASSESYNEQFF.

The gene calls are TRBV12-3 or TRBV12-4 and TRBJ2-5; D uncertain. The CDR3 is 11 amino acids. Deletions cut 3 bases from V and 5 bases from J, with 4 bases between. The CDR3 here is CASSFLETQYF. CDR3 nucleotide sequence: TGTGCCAGCAGTTTTCTGGAGACCCAGTACTTC.